A single TCR beta chain is shown here with its context. Its antigen remains undetermined. Base qualities are missing; no much larger clone stands one base away. TCRbeta CDR3 regions were amplified from genomic DNA by means of the immunoSEQ Assay, a bias-controlled multiplex PCR. Regarding the original processing steps: Within the assay, amplification of reference gene primers was used to estimate how many nucleated cells each sample contained. To quantify the absolute abundance of each unique TCRbeta CDR3 rearrangement, sequence reads were collapsed and filtered. For each sample, productive Simpson clonality was calculated by taking the square root of Simpson's diversity index across productive rearrangements. The immuneACCESS repertoire file appears here via TCRdb, limited to in-frame rearrangements. These files lack a portion of the clones; in checked studies, under half of the deficit traces to unresolved V genes, and the cause of the others is not known. For V, J and clone size, that table is used; D and trimming come from the DNA. Across this sample there are about 83,000 clones, with 90% seen only once. Together, the top ten hold about 15% of the sample.

Each collaborating institution followed its own protocols to collect whole blood in K2EDTA tubes. For TCRbeta analysis, collaborators shipped samples as frozen whole blood, isolated PBMCs, or DNA extracted from either of those sample types. This sample was included in a study of blood T cell repertoires in COVID-19 (dated by TCRdb to 2018 to 2021). In the study overall: The collaborator samples originated in the United States, Italy and Spain and spanned the acute and convalescent phases of COVID-19. Where available, HLA class I and class II types were obtained from metadata supplied by the sample provider rather than from assay-based typing. Sample metadata almost always included a de-identified subject ID, COVID-19 status, age in years and sex. Deeply sampled blood TCRbeta repertoires from subjects exposed to, actively infected with, or recovered from COVID-19 were included in the dataset. A freely available public database, intended as a resource for researchers studying the immune response to SARS-CoV-2, is where the repertoires were released. The material from the prospective study consisted of cDNA or gDNA derived from T cells, B-cell-depleted T cells, or PBMCs. Samples came from the ongoing ImmuneRACE study (first 160 participants) plus 1,254 subjects from 6 global collaborators.

The full study reports these points: The amount of clinical and demographic metadata varied by source and participant and was provided uncurated.

V drops 6 bases and J drops 12 bases, leaving 24 bases in between. The germline V gene supplies CDR1 MDHEN and CDR2 SYDVKM. From cysteine to phenylalanine, the CDR3 is 15 amino acids long. The sequence is cut down to CDR3 DNA, 45 bases in frame from base 1. The sequence links TRBV28 to TRBJ2-1; a tentative D call is TRBD1 (6 bases match). This receptor was obtained from a woman of 80 years or more with active or convalescent COVID-19. The material sequenced was peripheral blood. The CDR3 amino acid sequence is: CASRGQTSTGSGQFF. The DNA is as follows: TGTGCCAGCAGAGGGCAGACTTCAACAGGGTCCGGGCAGTTCTTC.